This T cell receptor beta chain originates from a study of blood T cells in healthy people across ages. Sample-barcoded 5' priming and a J-beta primer mix drove a second PCR of 7 to 11 cycles. TCRdb analysed the 5' RACE reads with MiXCR anew, one entry per CDR3 protein. The table has fewer than 800,000 distinct CDR3 sequences, over 20% seen once. The CDR3 is 16 residues long. Germline V gives CDR1 LGHNA, CDR2 YSLEER. J was trimmed by 3 bases and V by 4 bases; bases with no gene match: 6. V is TRBV4-3 and J is TRBJ2-3, with TRBD1 identical over 11 bases. The TCR originated in a man between 65 and 85 years old in good health. Sequencing was carried out using blood. CDR3 bases: TGCGCCAGCAGCCCTACCGGGACAGGGGGGACAGATACGCAGTATTTT. Translation gives CASSPTGTGGTDTQYF.